This T cell receptor beta chain was identified during a study of cytomegalovirus exposure and HLA in healthy donors. Study-level findings and limits: Cytomegalovirus status was reportedly diagnosed by the classifier with high sensitivity and specificity. As a later analysis showed, a missense DCLRE1C variant was linked to trimming of TCR beta V- and J-genes.

With respect to this clone: Its matching antigen is unknown.

Amplification used 60 Vbeta primers and 13 Jbeta primers. Generated by immunoSEQ multiplex PCR, the TCRdb table keeps only in-frame clones and is missing some. The sample has about 110,000 clones, around 70% seen once. Germline CDR1 is SGHTA and CDR2 is FQGNSA. The CDR3 consists of 13 residues. V was clipped by 1 base and J by 9 bases, with 12 bases between them. The J gene is TRBJ1-1, the V gene TRBV7-2; maybe TRBD1 (5 bases). This sequence was found in a woman in her 70s in good health and CMV-seropositive. Sequenced sample: PBMCs. The CDR3 protein is CASSLGQTVQAFF. The CDR3 DNA reads TGTGCCAGCAGCTTAGGCCAGACAGTTCAAGCTTTCTTT.